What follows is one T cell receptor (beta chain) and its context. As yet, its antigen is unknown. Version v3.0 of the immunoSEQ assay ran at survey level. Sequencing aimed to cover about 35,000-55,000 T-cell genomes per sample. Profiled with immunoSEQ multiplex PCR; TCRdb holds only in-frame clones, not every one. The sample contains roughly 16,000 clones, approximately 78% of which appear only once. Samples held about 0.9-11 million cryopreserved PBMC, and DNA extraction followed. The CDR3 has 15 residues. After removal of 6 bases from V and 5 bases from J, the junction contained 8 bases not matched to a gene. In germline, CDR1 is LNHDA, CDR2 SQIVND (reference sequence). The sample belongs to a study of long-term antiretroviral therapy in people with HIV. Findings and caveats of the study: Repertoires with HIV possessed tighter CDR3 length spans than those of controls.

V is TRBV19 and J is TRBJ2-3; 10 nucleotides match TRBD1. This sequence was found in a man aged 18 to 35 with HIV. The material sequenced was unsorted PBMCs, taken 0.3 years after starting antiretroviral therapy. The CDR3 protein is CASRSDRGPRDTQYF. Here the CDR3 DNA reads TGTGCCAGTAGATCCGACAGGGGGCCACGAGATACGCAGTATTTT. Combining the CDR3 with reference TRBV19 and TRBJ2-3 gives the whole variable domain DGGITQSPKYLFRKEGQNVTLSCEQNLNHDAMYWYRQDPGQGLRLIYYSQIVNDFQKGDIAEGYSVSREKKESFPLTVTSAQKNPTAFYLCASRSDRGPRDTQYFGPGTRLTVL.